A single sample is the source of the 6 T cell receptor beta chains below, sequenced in a study of blood T cells in healthy people across ages. Alongside a J-beta primer mix, a sample-barcoded 5' primer served in a second PCR lasting about 7 to 11 cycles. One entry per CDR3 protein results from TCRdb running MiXCR on the 5' RACE reads. The sample has hundreds of thousands of distinct CDR3 sequences, about 43% seen once. Sequencing input: blood. The receptor source for this set is a man older than 75 in good health.

The chain's CDR3 is CAISELRGANSPLHF. DNA of the CDR3: TGTGCCATCAGTGAACTCAGGGGCGCTAATTCACCCCTCCACTTT. This chain connects TRBV10-3 to TRBJ1-6; TRBD1 is a possible D gene (6 bases). This CDR3 spans 15 amino acids. V lost 3 bases and J 6 bases, leaving 12 bases between the germline ends. The V gene's germline CDR1 is ENHRY and CDR2 SYGVKD.

This clonotype was detected a few times. This chain uses TRBV20-1 with TRBJ2-6; a possible D gene is TRBD1 (5 bases). Germline loops: CDR1 DFQATT, CDR2 SNEGSKA (reference sequence). The CDR3 totals 15 residues. V was trimmed by 6 bases and J by 2 bases, leaving 14 bases between them. For the CDR3, the DNA is TGCAGTGCCCCTGGACAAGGCCCTGGGGCCAACGTCCTGACTTTC. Translated, it gives CSAPGQGPGANVLTF.

The CDR3 protein is CASSVEQNYGYTF. The CDR3, as DNA: TGTGCCAGCAGTGTCGAACAGAACTATGGCTACACCTTC. The rearrangement uses TRBV28 and TRBJ1-2; D unresolved. The ends were cut back, 5 bases at V and 2 bases at J, with 9 bases in the middle. The CDR3 loop spans 13 amino acids. Germline CDR1 and CDR2: MDHEN and SYDVKM.

The gene calls are TRBV20-1 and TRBJ2-1; 12 nucleotides line up with TRBD2. The end of the DNA aligns better with TRBJ2-7, so the J call may be wrong. Per germline, CDR1 DFQATT and CDR2 SNEGSKA (reference sequence). The CDR3 is 20 amino acids. The CDR3 here is CSATLRGRTSGKGSYNEQYF. The CDR3, as DNA: TGCAGTGCGACACTCCGCGGGCGGACTAGCGGGAAGGGCTCCTACAATGAGCAGTACTTC.

V and J are TRBV28 and TRBJ2-3; D might be TRBD2 (6 bases). The V and J ends lost 3 bases and 2 bases respectively, with 12 bases between them. The CDR3 length is 15 residues. CDR1 and CDR2 from the germline V gene are MDHEN and SYDVKM. CDR3 DNA: TGTGCCAGCAGTTTCGCGGGACCCAACACAGATACGCAGTATTTT. The encoded protein is CASSFAGPNTDTQYF.

This clonotype was seen once. The junction and the germline gene differ at one end; a read error may be behind it. The chain couples TRBV9 to TRBJ2-1; 14 bases align to TRBD2. The CDR3 has 18 amino acids. Per germline, CDR1 SGDLS and CDR2 YYNGEE. CDR3: CVSAPGTSGRRFYNEQFF. The CDR3 DNA reads as TGTGTCAGCGCCCCCGGGACTAGCGGGAGACGGTTCTACAATGAGCAGTTCTTC. Full variable domain (remainder filled in from reference TRBV9 and TRBJ2-1): DSGVTQTPKHLITATGQRVTLRCSPRSGDLSVYWYQQSLDQGLQFLIQYYNGEERAKGNILERFSAQQFPDLHSELNLSSLELGDSALYFCVSAPGTSGRRFYNEQFFGPGTRLTVL.